A single sample is the source of the 14 T cell receptor beta chains below, sequenced in a study of blood T cell repertoires in COVID-19. The assay was immunoSEQ multiplex PCR, and TCRdb's table has in-frame clones only and misses some. In the table there are approximately 240,000 clones, about 89% of which are singletons. Material: PBMCs or T cells enriched from blood (not recorded which). These receptors came from a woman aged 18-35 years who had recovered from COVID-19.

The chain recombines TRBV24-1 with TRBJ2-5, with 12 nucleotides matching TRBD2. V lost 5 bases to trimming and J lost 5 bases; unmatched junction nucleotides: 2. Germline assignment: CDR1 KGHDR and CDR2 SFDVKD. CDR3 length: 14 residues. The CDR3 loop is CATSGTSGIETQYF. The CDR3 region has the DNA TGTGCCACCAGTGGGACTAGCGGGATCGAGACCCAGTACTTC.

This clone was seen once. The rearrangement joins TRBV12-3 or TRBV12-4 to TRBJ1-2; TRBD1 matches 8 bases. Germline trimming cut 7 bases from V and 2 bases from J; bases unmatched to any gene: 3. The CDR3 totals 13 residues. The CDR3 DNA follows: TGTGCCAGCACTCGGACAGGGAACTATGGCTACACCTTC. Its protein product is CASTRTGNYGYTF.

The chain combines TRBV2 with TRBJ1-2, with a possible D match to TRBD1 (6 bases). Trimming removed 4 bases from V and 4 bases from J, with 10 bases in between. Per the germline V gene, CDR1 is SNHLY and CDR2 is FYNNEI. This CDR3 is 13 amino acids long. The CDR3 here is CASSATGPYGYTF. The CDR3 bases are TGTGCCAGCAGTGCCACAGGGCCCTATGGCTACACCTTC.

The chain is built from TRBV18 and TRBJ1-1; D not resolved. V was cut by 1 base and J by 3 bases, with 15 bases left in between. This CDR3 comprises 16 residues. Germline-derived CDR1 and CDR2 are KGHSH and LQKENI. CDR3 amino acids: CASSPLVTGTDTEAFF. The CDR3 coding sequence is TGTGCCAGCTCACCACTAGTTACGGGTACGGACACTGAAGCTTTCTTT. The full variable domain, with the rest looked up from reference TRBV18 and TRBJ1-1, is NAGVMQNPRHLVRRRGQEARLRCSPMKGHSHVYWYRQLPEEGLKFMVYLQKENIIDESGMPKERFSAEFPKEGPSILRIQQVVRGDSAAYFCASSPLVTGTDTEAFFGQGTRLTVV.

As DNA, the CDR3 is TGTGCCAGCAGCCAAGATGGACGGGAAGGTGGGTTCTTC. This encodes CASSQDGREGGFF. The rearrangement joins TRBV3-1 (or the pseudogene TRBV3-2) to TRBJ2-1, with a tentative D call TRBD2 (5 bases). This CDR3 is 13 amino acids long. Germline lookup yields CDR1 LGHDT and CDR2 YNNKEL (reference sequence). Trimming cost V 0 bases and J 15 bases, with 15 bases left between them.

V and J are TRBV7-9 and TRBJ1-2, with D tentatively TRBD1 (5 bases). This CDR3 comprises 14 residues. Trimming left V 2 bases short and J 2 bases short, with 9 bases between. Germline CDR1 SEHNR, CDR2 FQNEAQ (reference sequence). This chain's CDR3 is CASSLMAGNYGYTF. In DNA, the CDR3 is TGTGCCAGCAGCTTAATGGCAGGGAACTATGGCTACACCTTC. The whole variable domain, remainder taken from reference TRBV7-9 and TRBJ1-2, is DTGVSQNPRHKITKRGQNVTFRCDPISEHNRLYWYRQTLGQGPEFLTYFQNEAQLEKSRLLSDRFSAERPKGSFSTLEIQRTEQGDSAMYLCASSLMAGNYGYTFGSGTRLTVV.

The chain uses TRBV7-9 and TRBJ1-2, with D possibly being TRBD1 (6 bases). Looked up from germline, CDR1 is SEHNR and CDR2 is FQNEAQ (reference sequence). Deletions cut 5 bases from V and 4 bases from J, with 17 bases between. The CDR3 covers 15 residues. CDR3 sequence reads: CASSPRYRAVYGYTF. In DNA form, the CDR3 reads TGTGCCAGCAGCCCCAGATACAGGGCGGTCTATGGCTACACCTTC. The complete variable domain, with remaining parts taken from reference TRBV7-9 and TRBJ1-2, reads DTGVSQNPRHKITKRGQNVTFRCDPISEHNRLYWYRQTLGQGPEFLTYFQNEAQLEKSRLLSDRFSAERPKGSFSTLEIQRTEQGDSAMYLCASSPRYRAVYGYTFGSGTRLTVV.

This chain uses TRBV2 with TRBJ2-7; D gene ambiguous. This CDR3 has 14 residues. CDR1 is SNHLY and CDR2 is FYNNEI in the germline V gene. Trimming cost V 8 bases and J 2 bases, with 16 bases left between them. CDR3 DNA: TGTGCCAGCCTACCCGAGTCGACTCCCTACGAGCAGTACTTC. Protein: CASLPESTPYEQYF.

The chain has TRBV11-3 and TRBJ2-7, with D tentatively TRBD1 (5 bases). This CDR3 spans 13 amino acids. Germline V gene lookup returns CDR1 SGHNT and CDR2 YENEEA. V lost 3 bases to trimming and J lost 1 base, with 7 bases between them. CDR3 bases: TGTGCCAGCAGCTTGGACACTTCCTACGAGCAGTACTTC. Translation: CASSLDTSYEQYF. Variable domain in full (rest from reference TRBV11-3 and TRBJ2-7): EAGVVQSPRYKIIEKKQPVAFWCNPISGHNTLYWYLQNLGQGPELLIRYENEEAVDDSQLPKDRFSAERLKGVDSTLKIQPAELGDSAVYLCASSLDTSYEQYFGPGTRLTVT.

The V gene is TRBV13, the J gene TRBJ2-1, with D tentatively TRBD2 (5 bases). Germline CDR1 PRHDT, CDR2 FYEKMQ (reference sequence). The CDR3 covers 16 residues. Trimming pared 2 bases from V and 2 bases from J, leaving 13 bases between. CDR3 protein: CASSLFRRAAYNEQFF. For the CDR3, the DNA is TGTGCCAGCAGCTTATTCCGGCGGGCCGCCTACAATGAGCAGTTCTTC.

The rearrangement uses TRBV7-9 and TRBJ1-4; TRBD1 matches at 9 bases. V trimming: 4 bases; J trimming: 0 bases; junction bases outside the gene matches: 9. Germline CDR1 and CDR2: SEHNR and FQNEAQ (reference sequence). The CDR3 totals 18 residues. Here the CDR3 reads CASSSGTGRIATNEKLFF. The CDR3 DNA follows: TGTGCCAGCAGCTCCGGGACAGGGAGGATTGCAACTAATGAAAAACTGTTTTTT. Using reference TRBV7-9 and TRBJ1-4 for the parts outside the CDR3, the full variable domain is DTGVSQNPRHKITKRGQNVTFRCDPISEHNRLYWYRQTLGQGPEFLTYFQNEAQLEKSRLLSDRFSAERPKGSFSTLEIQRTEQGDSAMYLCASSSGTGRIATNEKLFFGSGTQLSVL.

This clone was seen a single time. The CDR3 sequence: CASTTRGGGMAEAFF. The CDR3 region has the DNA TGTGCCAGCACGACCCGAGGGGGCGGTATGGCTGAAGCTTTCTTT. The chain employs TRBV4-2 and TRBJ1-1, with 7 bases aligning to TRBD1. The CDR3 loop spans 15 amino acids. Germline CDR1 is LGHNA and CDR2 is YNFKEQ. The trim removed 7 bases at V and 6 bases at J, leaving 14 bases unmatched.

V is TRBV10-3 and J is TRBJ1-2; D perhaps matches TRBD1 (5 bases). There are 13 residues in the CDR3. Germline V gives CDR1 ENHRY, CDR2 SYGVKD. The V end lost 3 bases, the J end lost 3 bases, and 8 bases lay between the germline ends. Here the CDR3 reads CAISDRGDYGYTF. CDR3 coding DNA: TGTGCCATCAGTGATAGGGGTGACTATGGCTACACCTTC.

The chain uses TRBV7-9 and TRBJ2-7; a weak D match, TRBD2 (6 bases). Germline V gives CDR1 SEHNR, CDR2 FQNEAQ (reference sequence). Trimming took 5 bases from V and 3 from J, leaving 14 bases between them. CDR3 length: 14 residues. The CDR3 reads CASSALGRIYEQYF. The CDR3 DNA reads as TGTGCCAGCAGCGCCCTCGGGAGAATCTACGAGCAGTACTTC.